Below are 26 T cell receptor beta chains sequenced from a single sample in a study of shared clonotypes between healthy human individuals. TCRdb keeps only in-frame clones here, not all; method: immunoSEQ multiplex PCR. The profile covers over a million clones, with about 80% appearing a single time and under 0.65% taken by the ten largest. Input material: memory CD4+ T cells from PBMCs. Subset here: CD45RA-negative fraction. These receptors originate from a young man in good health. Some clones in this sample may be carry-over from other donors' samples.

This CDR3 is CAISELGRPNYGYTF. The DNA of the CDR3 is TGTGCCATCAGTGAGTTAGGACGCCCTAACTATGGCTACACCTTC. V and J are TRBV10-3 and TRBJ1-2; D unclear. The germline V gene has CDR1 ENHRY and CDR2 SYGVKD. V was clipped by 1 base and J by 0 bases, with 9 bases between them. This CDR3 contains 15 residues.

The chain is built from TRBV5-1 and TRBJ2-5, with a tentative D call TRBD2 (6 bases). Germline V lookup: CDR1 SGHRS, CDR2 YFSETQ. The CDR3 is 14 amino acids. V was cut by 4 bases and J by 3 bases, with 13 bases left in between. The CDR3 nucleotides read TGCGCCAGCAGCCTATCGGGACTTAAAGAGACCCAGTACTTC. Its translation is CASSLSGLKETQYF.

This clone was seen a few times. This chain uses TRBV19 with TRBJ1-2, with D uncertain. The CDR3 is made up of 13 amino acids. The ends were cut back, 1 base at V and 3 bases at J, with 6 bases in the middle. Per germline, CDR1 LNHDA and CDR2 SQIVND (reference sequence). The CDR3 reads CASSIGLYYGYTF. CDR3 DNA sequence: TGTGCCAGTAGTATAGGACTATACTATGGCTACACCTTC.

This clone was observed a few times. The genes are TRBV30 and TRBJ2-7; D is possibly TRBD1 or TRBD2 (7 bases each). V dropped 7 bases and J dropped 9 bases, with 22 bases sitting between them. Germline values: CDR1 GTSNPN, CDR2 SVGIG (reference sequence). This CDR3 is 13 amino acids long. The CDR3: CASLVGEGAGQYF. In nucleotides, the CDR3 is TGTGCCTCCCTAGTGGGGGAGGGGGCGGGGCAGTACTTC.

This chain joins TRBV4-1 and TRBJ2-6, with TRBD2 identical over 7 bases. J gave up 2 bases and V 1 base, and 2 bases lay outside the gene matches. This CDR3 has 16 amino acids. CDR1 is MGHRA, CDR2 YSYEKL, per germline. The CDR3 sequence is CASSQASGAGANVLTF. The DNA of the CDR3 is TGCGCCAGCAGCCAAGCGAGCGGGGCTGGGGCCAACGTCCTGACTTTC.

Concerning this clone: This probably arose from a read error, given a far larger clone one base away. The chain links TRBV6-6 to TRBJ2-3; 7 positions agree with TRBD1. The CDR3 has 15 amino acids. The V gene's germline CDR1 is MNHNY and CDR2 SVGAGI (reference sequence). CDR3 DNA: TGTGCCAGCAGTTACCGAACAGGGGCTACAGATATGCAGTATTTT. This encodes CASSYRTGATDMQYF.

The chain recombines TRBV7-9 with TRBJ2-1, with 8 bases identical to TRBD2. Trimming removed 0 bases from V and 4 bases from J; junction bases left unmatched: 5. Germline V CDR1 and CDR2: SEHNR, FQNEAQ (reference sequence). The CDR3 has 16 residues. The DNA of the CDR3 is TGTGCCAGCAGCTTAGCGTACGGGACTAGATACAATGAGCAGTTCTTC. This sequence encodes CASSLAYGTRYNEQFF. Looking up the rest from reference TRBV7-9 and TRBJ2-1 gives the full variable domain: DTGVSQNPRHKITKRGQNVTFRCDPISEHNRLYWYRQTLGQGPEFLTYFQNEAQLEKSRLLSDRFSAERPKGSFSTLEIQRTEQGDSAMYLCASSLAYGTRYNEQFFGPGTRLTVL.

This chain connects TRBV5-4 to TRBJ1-2; TRBD1 agrees at 10 bases. This CDR3 comprises 14 residues. The germline CDR1 and CDR2 sequences are SGHNT and YYREEE (reference sequence). The V segment lost 0 bases and the J segment 8 bases; nucleotides outside the gene matches: 4. The CDR3 reads CASSLGQGAPGYTF. CDR3 in DNA: TGTGCCAGCAGCTTGGGACAGGGGGCGCCGGGCTACACCTTC.

A single count supports this clone. V gene TRBV5-1 combines with J gene TRBJ2-3; 12 bases are a match to TRBD2. Trimming at V came to 0 bases and at J to 8 bases, leaving 4 bases not matched to a gene. From germline, CDR1 is SGHRS and CDR2 YFSETQ. This CDR3 contains 15 residues. The DNA of the CDR3 is TGCGCCAGCAGCTTGGGGACTAGCGGGGCAGGTACGCAGTATTTT. It yields the protein CASSLGTSGAGTQYF.

In this sample, this clone turned up many times. The chain uses TRBV28 and TRBJ2-7; TRBD1 agrees at 9 bases. V was clipped by 6 bases and J by 7 bases; unmatched bases: 16. This CDR3 has 16 residues. Germline values: CDR1 MDHEN, CDR2 SYDVKM. The CDR3 reads CASSPPRGQGSGEQYF. CDR3 sequence (DNA): TGTGCCAGCAGCCCCCCTAGGGGACAGGGCTCAGGGGAGCAGTACTTC.

V and J are TRBV4-1 and TRBJ1-4; D is unresolved. The CDR3 contains 14 residues. The germline V and J ends were trimmed by 0 bases and 8 bases, with 10 bases remaining between them. The germline V gene encodes CDR1 MGHRA and CDR2 YSYEKL. The CDR3, as DNA: TGCGCCAGCAGCCAAGACCCCAGATCGGAAAAACTGTTTTTT. It is translated as CASSQDPRSEKLFF.

The chain links TRBV18 to TRBJ1-5; 10 bases map to TRBD1. Germline trimming cut 3 bases from V and 10 bases from J; bases unmatched to any gene: 6. In germline, CDR1 is KGHSH, CDR2 LQKENI. The CDR3 runs to 14 residues. CDR3 sequence: CASSPGDRGRPQHF. In DNA form, the CDR3 reads TGTGCCAGCTCACCCGGGGACAGGGGACGACCCCAGCATTTT.

The chain employs TRBV18 and TRBJ2-7; TRBD2 matches 7 bases. This CDR3 comprises 17 residues. V lost 6 bases and J lost 0; bases outside the gene matches: 14. CDR1 is KGHSH, CDR2 LQKENI, per germline. The DNA of the CDR3 is TGTGCCAGCTCCCCAAACCCTGGGGGAGGGAACTCCTACGAGCAGTACTTC. It encodes CASSPNPGGGNSYEQYF. The entire variable domain, with the rest obtained from reference TRBV18 and TRBJ2-7, is as follows: NAGVMQNPRHLVRRRGQEARLRCSPMKGHSHVYWYRQLPEEGLKFMVYLQKENIIDESGMPKERFSAEFPKEGPSILRIQQVVRGDSAAYFCASSPNPGGGNSYEQYFGPGTRLTVT.

This chain links TRBV7-9 with TRBJ2-3; 8 bases align to TRBD2. This CDR3 is built from 16 residues. In germline, CDR1 is SEHNR, CDR2 FQNEAQ (reference sequence). V shed 4 bases, J shed 4 bases, and the junction held 10 bases outside the gene matches. The CDR3 loop is CASSYQAGAASDTQYF. In DNA, the CDR3 is TGTGCCAGCAGCTACCAAGCGGGAGCCGCATCAGATACGCAGTATTTT.

The rearrangement uses TRBV11-2 and TRBJ2-6; no clear D. Trimming cost V 0 bases and J 5 bases, with 8 bases left between them. Germline CDR1 reads SGHAT; CDR2 reads FQNNGV. The CDR3 is 15 residues long. This CDR3 is CASSLDSGRANVLTF. CDR3 DNA: TGTGCCAGCAGCTTAGATAGTGGCAGGGCCAACGTCCTGACTTTC.

This clone has a single count. The V call is TRBV5-1, the J call TRBJ2-7; 10 bases fit TRBD1. The J segment lost 5 bases and the V segment lost 1 base, leaving 6 bases of the junction unmatched. The CDR3 totals 15 residues. Germline lookup yields CDR1 SGHRS and CDR2 YFSETQ. The CDR3 DNA sequence: TGCGCCAGCAGCTTGCTGGGACAGGGGACCCACGAGCAGTACTTC. Translated, it gives CASSLLGQGTHEQYF. Full variable domain (missing parts from reference TRBV5-1 and TRBJ2-7): KAGVTQTPRYLIKTRGQQVTLSCSPISGHRSVSWYQQTPGQGLQFLFEYFSETQRNKGNFPGRFSGRQFSNSRSEMNVSTLELGDSALYLCASSLLGQGTHEQYFGPGTRLTVT.

This rearrangement joins TRBV6-1 to TRBJ2-5; D may match TRBD1 or TRBD2 (6 bases each). CDR3 length: 13 amino acids. The ends were cut back, 10 bases at V and 5 bases at J, with 17 bases in the middle. The V gene's germline CDR1 is MNHNS and CDR2 SASEGT. The CDR3 loop reads CATQRGAGETQYF. Here the CDR3 DNA reads TGTGCCACCCAGAGGGGGGCTGGGGAGACCCAGTACTTC.

The chain links TRBV30 to TRBJ1-5, with 8 bases fitting TRBD1. The CDR3 is 12 amino acids. With 4 bases clipped from V and 8 bases from J, the junction kept 4 bases outside the gene matches. Germline lookup yields CDR1 GTSNPN and CDR2 SVGIG (reference sequence). CDR3 bases: TGTGCCTGGACGCAGGGGGCCGAGCCCCAGCATTTT. It is translated as CAWTQGAEPQHF. The variable domain in full, completed from reference TRBV30 and TRBJ1-5, reads SQTIHQWPATLVQPVGSPLSLECTVEGTSNPNLYWYRQAAGRGLQLLFYSVGIGQISSEVPQNLSASRPQDRQFILSSKKLLLSDSGFYLCAWTQGAEPQHFGDGTRLSIL.

The CDR3 coding sequence is TGTGCCAGCTCACCAGACATTGGAGACACTGAAGCTTTCTTT. It yields the protein CASSPDIGDTEAFF. The chain links TRBV18 to TRBJ1-1; the D is unclear. The CDR3 has 14 amino acids. Trimming stripped 2 bases from V and 3 bases from J, with 10 bases between. Germline V gene data show CDR1 as KGHSH and CDR2 as LQKENI.

This clone showed up just once. Other DNA sequences in this specimen translate into the identical CDR3. The J gene is TRBJ2-7, the V gene TRBV28; D unresolved. The CDR3 is 12 residues long. Germline CDR1 is MDHEN and CDR2 is SYDVKM. V lost 3 bases and J lost 4, with 7 bases in between. For the CDR3, the DNA is TGTGCCAGCAGTTTCGCCAGTTACGAGCAGTACTTC. Translated, it gives CASSFASYEQYF.

The chain is built from TRBV19 and TRBJ2-2, with D maybe TRBD2 (6 bases). CDR3 length: 15 amino acids. The V end lost 3 bases, the J end lost 1 base, and 9 bases lay between the germline ends. CDR1 and CDR2 (germline): LNHDA, SQIVND (reference sequence). CDR3 sequence (DNA): TGTGCCAGTAGTATCTCGCGGGGGAACACCGGGGAGCTGTTTTTT. Amino acid sequence: CASSISRGNTGELFF.

This chain uses TRBV14 with TRBJ1-3; D call uncertain. Between the trimmed V and J ends, which lost 0 bases and 0 bases, there was a span of 12 bases. CDR1 SGHDN and CDR2 FVKESK come from the germline V gene. The CDR3 extends over 17 amino acids. The chain's CDR3 is CASSQENRNSSGNTIYF. The DNA of the CDR3 is TGTGCCAGCAGCCAAGAGAACAGAAACAGCTCTGGAAACACCATATATTTT.

The rearrangement joins TRBV9 to TRBJ1-2, with D maybe TRBD1 (6 bases). The germline CDR1 and CDR2 sequences are SGDLS and YYNGEE. The CDR3 length is 15 residues. The V gene lost 3 bases and the J gene lost 5 bases, with 17 bases spanning the gap. DNA of the CDR3: TGTGCCAGCAGCGCTGGGGGGCAGGGTGGATATGGCTACACCTTC. Translation gives CASSAGGQGGYGYTF.

The V call is TRBV28, the J call TRBJ1-4; D is ambiguous. This CDR3 contains 14 residues. Trimming left V 8 bases short and J 3 bases short, with 13 bases between. Germline V CDR1 and CDR2: MDHEN, SYDVKM. The CDR3 protein is CASYGWGANEKLFF. DNA of the CDR3: TGTGCCAGCTACGGGTGGGGTGCTAATGAAAAACTGTTTTTT.

The J gene is TRBJ2-7, the V gene TRBV30; D tentatively fits TRBD1 or TRBD2 (7 bases each). The CDR3 consists of 14 residues. The V and J ends lost 2 bases and 1 base respectively, with 12 bases between them. Per germline, CDR1 GTSNPN and CDR2 SVGIG (reference sequence). The CDR3 region has the DNA TGTGCCTGGAGTACGCAGGGGGGGTCCTACGAGCAGTACTTC. It specifies CAWSTQGGSYEQYF.

The chain is built from TRBV7-2 and TRBJ1-2; possible D gene TRBD1, 5 bases. CDR1 SGHTA and CDR2 FQGNSA come from the germline V gene. Trimming cost V 5 bases and J 2 bases, with 18 bases left between them. This CDR3 contains 16 residues. As DNA, the CDR3 is TGTGCCAGCAGCCCAGCCTCCCGGGGGGACAACTATGGCTACACCTTC. The encoded protein is CASSPASRGDNYGYTF.